This T cell receptor beta chain was retrieved from a study of OX40 agonist ivuxolimab in advanced cancers. Study summary: Having had anti-PD-1, anti-PD-L1 or anti-CTLA-4 therapy before was allowed, and under 50% had some. General study results and limits: Within 6 weeks, CD4+ and CD8+ blood T cells expanded clonally at 0.1 to 3.0 mg/kg.

The CDR3 length is 10 residues. Germline V gene data show CDR1 as LNHDA and CDR2 as SQIVND (reference sequence). Here immunoSEQ multiplex PCR was the method, and the copy in TCRdb shows in-frame clones only, minus some. The sample lists about 69,000 clones; 75% to 95% were seen once. Concerning this clone itself: Its antigen is not known. One end of the junction does not line up with germline, which may come from a read error.

Source: CD4+ or CD8+ T cells sorted from blood, taken in a trial of the OX40 agonist ivuxolimab. The TCR sequence derives from an adult with an advanced solid tumor such as melanoma, head and neck, liver or kidney cancer. This rearrangement joins TRBV19 to TRBJ1-1; D perhaps matches TRBD1 (5 bases). Written as DNA, the CDR3 is TGTGCCAGTAGTTCGGGGACCTTCTACTTT. It specifies CASSSGTFYF.